One sample yielded the 26 T cell receptor beta chains listed below, sequenced in a study of blood T cell repertoires in COVID-19. Data came from immunoSEQ multiplex PCR; TCRdb stores just in-frame clones and leaves some out. The sample has about 200,000 clones; 88% are singletons. The sequenced material came from peripheral blood. These receptors were collected from a man younger than 30 with active or convalescent COVID-19.

This chain joins TRBV6-2 or TRBV6-3 and TRBJ2-2, with 11 positions matching TRBD2. The length of the CDR3 is 20 residues. Unmatched junction bases numbered 12, after V lost 0 bases and J lost 3 bases. Germline CDR1 MNHEY, CDR2 SVGEGT. The CDR3 DNA is TGTGCCAGCAGTTACTCCCTGAGCACTAGCGGGAGTTTGGACACCGGGGAGCTGTTTTTT. It specifies CASSYSLSTSGSLDTGELFF.

The gene calls are TRBV27 and TRBJ2-2; D uncertain. The CDR3 extends over 16 amino acids. Germline lookup yields CDR1 MNHEY and CDR2 SMNVEV (reference sequence). The V end was cut by 8 bases, the J end by 3 bases, with 19 bases between. CDR3: CASRLLHEVYTGELFF. In DNA, the CDR3 is TGTGCCAGCCGGCTCCTCCATGAGGTTTACACCGGGGAGCTGTTTTTT.

The chain has TRBV30 and TRBJ1-3; the match to TRBD1 covers 8 bases. Germline V gene data show CDR1 as GTSNPN and CDR2 as SVGIG (reference sequence). This CDR3 is 15 amino acids long. Losses at the gene ends were 0 bases for V and 2 bases for J; bases not matched to a gene: 3. CDR3 loop: CAWSVVRGPGNTIYF. For the CDR3, the DNA is TGTGCCTGGAGTGTTGTCAGGGGGCCTGGAAACACCATATATTTT. The full variable domain, with the rest looked up from reference TRBV30 and TRBJ1-3, is SQTIHQWPATLVQPVGSPLSLECTVEGTSNPNLYWYRQAAGRGLQLLFYSVGIGQISSEVPQNLSASRPQDRQFILSSKKLLLSDSGFYLCAWSVVRGPGNTIYFGEGSWLTVV.

V and J are TRBV28 and TRBJ1-3, with D maybe TRBD1 (5 bases). This CDR3 has 17 amino acids. The V gene's germline CDR1 is MDHEN and CDR2 SYDVKM. With 6 bases removed from V and 1 base from J, the gap between germline ends came to 19 bases. This chain's CDR3 is CASSDSGSLSSGNTIYF. In DNA, the CDR3 is TGTGCCAGCAGCGACAGCGGGAGTTTGAGTTCTGGAAACACCATATATTTT.

This chain uses TRBV3-1 (or the pseudogene TRBV3-2) with TRBJ2-4, with 9 bases that match TRBD1. Germline CDR1 reads LGHDT; CDR2 reads YNNKEL (reference sequence). CDR3 length equals 15 residues. V gave up 1 base and J gave up 7 bases; unmatched junction bases: 5. CDR3: CASSQAGTGTNIQYF. The CDR3 DNA follows: TGTGCCAGCAGCCAAGCCGGGACAGGGACCAACATTCAGTACTTC.

The rearrangement uses TRBV30 and TRBJ1-2, with a possible D match to TRBD1 (6 bases). The CDR3 is made up of 14 amino acids. V was pared by 0 bases and J by 0 bases, with 8 bases between. Germline V gene data show CDR1 as GTSNPN and CDR2 as SVGIG (reference sequence). This CDR3 is CAWSVRTANYGYTF. The CDR3 DNA is TGTGCCTGGAGTGTCCGGACAGCTAACTATGGCTACACCTTC.

The V gene is TRBV19, the J gene TRBJ2-1, with a weak D call TRBD1 (6 bases). The CDR3 sequence is 14 residues long. Trimming stripped 8 bases from V and 0 bases from J, with 11 bases between. Germline CDR1 is LNHDA and CDR2 is SQIVND (reference sequence). CDR3 amino acids: CASQGSASYNEQFF. Here the CDR3 DNA reads TGTGCCAGTCAGGGGAGTGCCTCCTACAATGAGCAGTTCTTC.

This clone was picked up one time. V gene TRBV11-2 combines with J gene TRBJ1-2, with 7 bases identical to TRBD1. Unmatched junction bases numbered 9, after V lost 5 bases and J lost 6 bases. Germline-derived CDR1 and CDR2 are SGHAT and FQNNGV. The CDR3 has 14 residues. The CDR3 sequence is CASSPWDSANGYTF. The CDR3 DNA reads TGTGCCAGCAGCCCATGGGACAGCGCCAATGGCTACACCTTC.

The CDR3 is CASIDSGGYNEQFF. In DNA, the CDR3 is TGTGCCAGCATTGATAGCGGGGGGTACAATGAGCAGTTCTTC. The V gene is TRBV6-6, the J gene TRBJ2-1; 10 nucleotides agree with TRBD2. The V and J ends lost 7 bases and 4 bases, in that order; junction bases with no gene match: 4. The germline CDR1 and CDR2 sequences are MNHNY and SVGAGI (reference sequence). The CDR3 loop spans 14 amino acids.

The chain is built from TRBV11-3 and TRBJ2-5; 7 bases are shared with TRBD2. This CDR3 region has 14 residues. V dropped 5 bases and J dropped 4; count of bases not matched to a gene: 7. Germline CDR1 and CDR2: SGHNT and YENEEA. The DNA for the CDR3 is TGTGCCAGCAGCCCTCGGGGAGGGGCAGAGACCCAGTACTTC. It specifies CASSPRGGAETQYF.

V and J are TRBV25-1 and TRBJ2-1; no definite D call. V was trimmed by 9 bases and J by 2 bases, leaving 11 bases between them. Germline V gene data show CDR1 as MGHDK and CDR2 as SYGVNS. CDR3 length: 13 residues. The CDR3, as DNA: TGTGCCAGTTCAGGAAGAGCCTACAATGAGCAGTTCTTC. Amino acids: CASSGRAYNEQFF.

The chain recombines TRBV30 with TRBJ1-2; tentatively, D is TRBD1 (5 bases). The ends were cut back, 3 bases at V and 6 bases at J, with 20 bases in the middle. The CDR3 consists of 15 residues. CDR1 GTSNPN and CDR2 SVGIG come from the germline V gene (reference sequence). CDR3 nucleotides: TGTGCCTGGAGCGCGGATGGGGCGACGGTTAATGGCTACACCTTC. Encoded protein: CAWSADGATVNGYTF. The full variable domain, in which reference TRBV30 and TRBJ1-2 provide the parts outside the CDR3, is SQTIHQWPATLVQPVGSPLSLECTVEGTSNPNLYWYRQAAGRGLQLLFYSVGIGQISSEVPQNLSASRPQDRQFILSSKKLLLSDSGFYLCAWSADGATVNGYTFGSGTRLTVV.

The rearrangement links TRBV2 to TRBJ2-1, with TRBD2 matching over 7 bases. There are 11 residues in the CDR3. Germline lookup yields CDR1 SNHLY and CDR2 FYNNEI. V shed 8 bases, J shed 8 bases, and the junction held 3 bases outside the gene matches. CDR3 coding DNA: TGTGCCAGCTTGGGGGGGGATGAGCAGTTCTTC. It translates to CASLGGDEQFF.

This chain connects TRBV19 to TRBJ1-1; TRBD1 matches 9 bases. J lost 5 bases, V lost 7 bases, and 8 bases had no gene match. CDR1 and CDR2 (germline): LNHDA, SQIVND (reference sequence). The CDR3 has 14 amino acids. Written as DNA, the CDR3 is TGTGCCAGTACGAAGGGACAGGGCAGAACTGAAGCTTTCTTT. As protein: CASTKGQGRTEAFF.

The chain combines TRBV18 with TRBJ1-3; 8 bases align to TRBD1. Germline V gives CDR1 KGHSH, CDR2 LQKENI. J was trimmed by 3 bases and V by 4 bases; bases with no gene match: 11. This CDR3 is 17 amino acids long. CDR3 bases: TGTGCCAGCTCACGTACCGGGACAGGAAGATATGGAAACACCATATATTTT. It yields the protein CASSRTGTGRYGNTIYF.

The J gene is TRBJ1-1, the V gene TRBV12-3 or TRBV12-4; perhaps TRBD1 as D (6 bases). The V and J ends lost 6 bases and 6 bases respectively, with 14 bases between them. The CDR3 sequence is 13 residues long. CDR3: CASSYITGSEAFF. The CDR3 DNA follows: TGTGCCAGCAGCTACATCACAGGGTCTGAAGCTTTCTTT.

The rearrangement links TRBV2 to TRBJ2-3; TRBD1 matches 7 bases. The CDR3 runs to 14 residues. Trimming took 6 bases from V and 3 from J; bases not matched to a gene: 6. The germline V gene encodes CDR1 SNHLY and CDR2 FYNNEI. CDR3 sequence: CASSRDRQTDTQYF. The CDR3 DNA reads TGTGCCAGCAGCCGGGACAGACAAACAGATACGCAGTATTTT.

This chain joins TRBV7-9 and TRBJ1-2; 12 bases are shared with TRBD1. Germline loops: CDR1 SEHNR, CDR2 FQNEAQ (reference sequence). The ends lost 4 bases at V and 5 bases at J; junction bases unmatched: 8. The CDR3 has 16 residues. In DNA, the CDR3 is TGTGCCAGCAGCTCTGGGACAGGGGGCGGATTTTATGGCTACACCTTC. Translated, it gives CASSSGTGGGFYGYTF.

CDR3 sequence: CASSLGSGSQLPLHF. The CDR3 DNA is TGTGCCAGCAGCTTAGGCTCGGGGAGTCAGCTACCCCTCCACTTT. This sequence joins TRBV7-8 and TRBJ1-6, with D hard to call. From germline, CDR1 is SGHVS and CDR2 FQNEAQ. Trimming left V 1 base short and J 12 bases short, with 16 bases between. The CDR3 is 15 residues long.

The V call is TRBV6-5, the J call TRBJ2-7; D perhaps matches TRBD1 (5 bases). The CDR3 has 13 residues. CDR1 is MNHEY, CDR2 SVGAGI, per germline. Trimming pared 7 bases from V and 3 bases from J, leaving 13 bases between. The CDR3 reads CASNGQPYYEQYF. CDR3 DNA sequence: TGTGCCAGCAACGGACAACCATACTACGAGCAGTACTTC.

The CDR3 spells CASSPFIRAGGDTGELFF. The DNA for the CDR3 is TGTGCCAGCTCACCATTTATTCGGGCGGGAGGAGACACCGGGGAGCTGTTTTTT. The chain recombines TRBV18 with TRBJ2-2; 8 bases are a match to TRBD2. V gave up 2 bases and J gave up 3 bases; unmatched junction bases: 11. The germline V gene encodes CDR1 KGHSH and CDR2 LQKENI. The CDR3 totals 18 residues.

The rearrangement joins TRBV19 to TRBJ2-3; the D is unclear. Trimming removed 4 bases at V and 4 bases at J, with 6 bases between. The CDR3 length is 12 residues. CDR1 and CDR2 from the germline V gene are LNHDA and SQIVND (reference sequence). The CDR3 reads CASSTVADTQYF. The CDR3 DNA is TGTGCCAGTAGTACGGTTGCAGATACGCAGTATTTT.

The CDR3 reads CASSYEGSPLHF. In nucleotides, the CDR3 is TGTGCCAGCAGCTACGAGGGCTCACCCCTCCACTTT. This chain connects TRBV7-9 to TRBJ1-6; D not certain. V was cut by 4 bases and J by 10 bases, with 8 bases left in between. Germline loops: CDR1 SEHNR, CDR2 FQNEAQ (reference sequence). The CDR3 sequence is 12 residues long.

The V call is TRBV21-1, the J call TRBJ1-2; the table gives TRBD1 as D, unverified against the DNA. TRBV21-1 is a known pseudogene. The CDR3 totals 15 residues. The CDR3 DNA is TGTGCCAGCAGCAAAGCCCCAGGGGCTAGTTTCGGCTACACCTTC. This codes for CASSKAPGASFGYTF.

This clone was recorded once. The genes are TRBV6-2 or TRBV6-3 and TRBJ2-7, with 10 bases that match TRBD2. This CDR3 contains 17 residues. CDR1 MNHEY and CDR2 SVGEGT come from the germline V gene. Trimming cost V 0 bases and J 9 bases; bases outside gene matches: 14. The CDR3: CASSYSGLAYRGLGQYF. CDR3 DNA sequence: TGTGCCAGCAGTTACTCGGGACTAGCGTACCGCGGGCTAGGGCAGTACTTC.

The sample holds many counts of this clone. The CDR3 coding sequence is TGTGCCAGCAATCCGGGACAGGGGGCCGATGAGCAGTTCTTC. Translated: CASNPGQGADEQFF. This chain uses TRBV6-5 with TRBJ2-1; 12 bases agree with TRBD1. The J segment lost 8 bases and the V segment lost 7 bases, leaving 6 bases of the junction unmatched. The length of the CDR3 is 14 residues. Germline CDR1 and CDR2: MNHEY and SVGAGI.